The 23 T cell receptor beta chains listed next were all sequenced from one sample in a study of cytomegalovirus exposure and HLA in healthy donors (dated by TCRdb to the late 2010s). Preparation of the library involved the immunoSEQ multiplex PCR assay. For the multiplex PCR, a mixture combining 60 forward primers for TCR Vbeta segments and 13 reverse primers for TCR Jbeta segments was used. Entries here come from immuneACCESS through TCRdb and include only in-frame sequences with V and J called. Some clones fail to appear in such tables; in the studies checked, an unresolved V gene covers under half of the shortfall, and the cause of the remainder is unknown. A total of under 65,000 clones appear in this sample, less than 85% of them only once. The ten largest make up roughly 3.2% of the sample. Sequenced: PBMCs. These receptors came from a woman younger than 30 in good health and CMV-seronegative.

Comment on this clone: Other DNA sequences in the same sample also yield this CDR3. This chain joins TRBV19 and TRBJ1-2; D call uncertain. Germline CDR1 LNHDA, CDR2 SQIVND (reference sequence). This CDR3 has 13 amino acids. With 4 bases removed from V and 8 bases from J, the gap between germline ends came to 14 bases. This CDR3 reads CASSSKGGYGYTF. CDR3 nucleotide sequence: TGTGCCAGTAGTAGTAAGGGAGGCTACGGCTACACCTTC.

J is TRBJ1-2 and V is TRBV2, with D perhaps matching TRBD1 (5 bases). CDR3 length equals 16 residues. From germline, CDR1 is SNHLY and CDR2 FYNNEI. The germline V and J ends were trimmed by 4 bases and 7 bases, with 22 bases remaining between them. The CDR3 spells CASSGKTAGASLGYTF. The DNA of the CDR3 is TGTGCCAGCAGTGGAAAGACAGCTGGGGCCTCCCTTGGCTACACCTTC.

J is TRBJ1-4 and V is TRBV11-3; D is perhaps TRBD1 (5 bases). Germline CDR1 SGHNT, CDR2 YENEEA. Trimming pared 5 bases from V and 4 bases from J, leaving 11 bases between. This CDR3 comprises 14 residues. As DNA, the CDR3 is TGTGCCAGCAGCCCAGGCGGGGGTAATGAAAAACTGTTTTTT. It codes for CASSPGGGNEKLFF.

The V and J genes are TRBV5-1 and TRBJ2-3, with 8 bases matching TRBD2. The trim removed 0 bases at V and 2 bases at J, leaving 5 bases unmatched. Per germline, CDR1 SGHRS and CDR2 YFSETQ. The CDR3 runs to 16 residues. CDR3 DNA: TGCGCCAGCAGCTTGGGCCTAGCGGGTAACACAGATACGCAGTATTTT. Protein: CASSLGLAGNTDTQYF.

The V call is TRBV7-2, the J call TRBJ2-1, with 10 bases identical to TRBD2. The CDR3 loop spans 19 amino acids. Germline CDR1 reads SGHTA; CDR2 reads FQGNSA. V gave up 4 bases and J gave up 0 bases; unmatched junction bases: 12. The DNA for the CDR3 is TGTGCCAGCAGCTCGACCCCTTTAGCGGGAGGTGGCTCCTACAATGAGCAGTTCTTC. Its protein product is CASSSTPLAGGGSYNEQFF. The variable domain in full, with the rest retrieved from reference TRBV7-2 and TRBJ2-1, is GAGVSQSPSNKVTEKGKDVELRCDPISGHTALYWYRQSLGQGLEFLIYFQGNSAPDKSGLPSDRFSAERTGGSVSTLTIQRTQQEDSAVYLCASSSTPLAGGGSYNEQFFGPGTRLTVL.

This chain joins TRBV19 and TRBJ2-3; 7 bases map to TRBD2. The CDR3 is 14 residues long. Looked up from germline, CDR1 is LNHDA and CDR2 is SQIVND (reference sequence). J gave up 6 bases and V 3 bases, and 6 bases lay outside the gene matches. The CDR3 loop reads CASSIEGREDTQYF. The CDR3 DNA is TGTGCCAGTAGTATTGAAGGGAGGGAGGATACGCAGTATTTT.

CDR3 nucleotide sequence: TGTGCCATCAGGGGACTAGCGGGGGGGCCCGGGGAGCTGTTTTTT. It codes for CAIRGLAGGPGELFF. The chain joins TRBV10-3 to TRBJ2-2; 16 nucleotides align to TRBD2. CDR3 size: 15 residues. Trimming at V came to 6 bases and at J to 6 bases, leaving 1 base not matched to a gene. The germline gives CDR1 ENHRY, CDR2 SYGVKD.

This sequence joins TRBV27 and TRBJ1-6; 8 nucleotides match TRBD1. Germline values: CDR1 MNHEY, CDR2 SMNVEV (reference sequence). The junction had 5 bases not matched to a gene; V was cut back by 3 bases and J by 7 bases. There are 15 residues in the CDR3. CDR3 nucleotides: TGTGCCAGCAGTTTTGGCAGGGGGCGGAATTCACCCCTCCACTTT. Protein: CASSFGRGRNSPLHF.

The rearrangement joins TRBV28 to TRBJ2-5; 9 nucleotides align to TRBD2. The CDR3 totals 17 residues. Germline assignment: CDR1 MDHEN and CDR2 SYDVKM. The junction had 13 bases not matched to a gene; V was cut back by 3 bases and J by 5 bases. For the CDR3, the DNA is TGTGCCAGCAGTTTCTGGCGGGAGGGCCCCGAGGGGGAGACCCAGTACTTC. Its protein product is CASSFWREGPEGETQYF.

The CDR3 sequence is CASSQGSGMGEQYF. CDR3 DNA: TGCGCCAGCAGCCAAGGTTCGGGGATGGGCGAGCAGTACTTC. The chain is built from TRBV4-1 and TRBJ2-7; the D gene is possibly TRBD2 (5 bases). The CDR3 consists of 14 residues. Germline-derived CDR1 and CDR2 are MGHRA and YSYEKL. Trimming took off 1 base at V and 6 bases at J, with 13 bases between the two ends.

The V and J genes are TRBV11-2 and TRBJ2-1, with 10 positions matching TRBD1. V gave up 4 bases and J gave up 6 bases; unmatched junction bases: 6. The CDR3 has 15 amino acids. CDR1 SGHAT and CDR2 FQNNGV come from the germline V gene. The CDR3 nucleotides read TGTGCCAGCAGCTCAACCGGGACAGGGGTCAATGAGCAGTTCTTC. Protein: CASSSTGTGVNEQFF.

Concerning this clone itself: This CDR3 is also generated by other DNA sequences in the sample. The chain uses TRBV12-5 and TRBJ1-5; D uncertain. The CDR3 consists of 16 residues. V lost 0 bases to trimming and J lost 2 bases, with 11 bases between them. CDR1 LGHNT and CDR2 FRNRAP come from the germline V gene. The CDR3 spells CASGLVNGICNQPQHF. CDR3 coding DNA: TGTGCTAGTGGTTTGGTTAACGGGATATGCAATCAGCCCCAGCATTTT.

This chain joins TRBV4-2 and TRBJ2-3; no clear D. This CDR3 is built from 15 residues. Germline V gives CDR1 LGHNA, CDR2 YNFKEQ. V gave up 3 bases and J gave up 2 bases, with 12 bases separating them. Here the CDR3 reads CASSHLQRTTDTQYF. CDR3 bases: TGTGCCAGCAGCCATTTACAGAGAACCACAGATACGCAGTATTTT.

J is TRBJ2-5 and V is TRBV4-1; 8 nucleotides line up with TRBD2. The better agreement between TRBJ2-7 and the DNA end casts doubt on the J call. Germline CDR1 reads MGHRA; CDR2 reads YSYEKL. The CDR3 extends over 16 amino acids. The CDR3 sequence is CASSQDFGTSTYEQYF. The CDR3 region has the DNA TGCGCCAGCAGCCAAGATTTCGGGACTAGTACCTACGAGCAGTACTTC.

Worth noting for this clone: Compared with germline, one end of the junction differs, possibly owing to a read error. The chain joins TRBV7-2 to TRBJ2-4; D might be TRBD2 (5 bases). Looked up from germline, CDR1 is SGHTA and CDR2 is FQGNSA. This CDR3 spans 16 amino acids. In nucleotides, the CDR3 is TGTGCCAGCAGCTTACTAGCTACCATAGCCAAAAACAGTCAGTACTTC. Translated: CASSLLATIAKNSQYF.

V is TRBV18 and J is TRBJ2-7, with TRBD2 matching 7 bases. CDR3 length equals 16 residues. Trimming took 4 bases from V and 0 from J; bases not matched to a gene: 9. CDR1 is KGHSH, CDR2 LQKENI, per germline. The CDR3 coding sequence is TGTGCCAGCTCACAGAGAAGCGGGGCCGGCTCCTACGAGCAGTACTTC. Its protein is CASSQRSGAGSYEQYF.

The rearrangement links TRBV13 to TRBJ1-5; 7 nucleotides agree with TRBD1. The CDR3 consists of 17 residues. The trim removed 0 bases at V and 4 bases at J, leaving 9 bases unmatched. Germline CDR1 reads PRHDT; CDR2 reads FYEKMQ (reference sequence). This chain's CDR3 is CASSLGRISGGNQPQHF. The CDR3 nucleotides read TGTGCCAGCAGCTTAGGTCGGATATCAGGGGGTAATCAGCCCCAGCATTTT. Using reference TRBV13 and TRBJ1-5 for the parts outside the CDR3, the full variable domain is AAGVIQSPRHLIKEKRETATLKCYPIPRHDTVYWYQQGPGQDPQFLISFYEKMQSDKGSIPDRFSAQQFSDYHSELNMSSLELGDSALYFCASSLGRISGGNQPQHFGDGTRLSIL.

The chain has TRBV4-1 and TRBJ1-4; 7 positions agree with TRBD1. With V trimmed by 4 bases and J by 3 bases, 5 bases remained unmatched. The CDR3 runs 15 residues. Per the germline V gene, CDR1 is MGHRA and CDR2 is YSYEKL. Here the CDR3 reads CASSRGQGANEKLFF. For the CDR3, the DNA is TGCGCCAGCAGCCGAGGGCAGGGGGCTAATGAAAAACTGTTTTTT.

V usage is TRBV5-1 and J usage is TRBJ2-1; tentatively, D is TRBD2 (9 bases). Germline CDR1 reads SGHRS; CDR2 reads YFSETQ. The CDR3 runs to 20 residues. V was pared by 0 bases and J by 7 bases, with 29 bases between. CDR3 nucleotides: TGCGCCAGCAGCTTGGCACGGCAGGGGGCGGGAGGGCCCTTGGTGAATGAGCAGTTCTTC. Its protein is CASSLARQGAGGPLVNEQFF.

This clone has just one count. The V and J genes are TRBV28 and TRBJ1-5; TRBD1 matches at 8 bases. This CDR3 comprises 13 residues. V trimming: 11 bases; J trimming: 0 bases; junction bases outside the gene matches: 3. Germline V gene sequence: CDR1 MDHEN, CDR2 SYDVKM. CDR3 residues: CAVDRGSNQPQHF. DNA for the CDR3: TGTGCCGTTGACAGGGGTAGCAATCAGCCCCAGCATTTT. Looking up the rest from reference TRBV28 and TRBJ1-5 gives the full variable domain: DVKVTQSSRYLVKRTGEKVFLECVQDMDHENMFWYRQDPGLGLRLIYFSYDVKMKEKGDIPEGYSVSREKKERFSLILESASTNQTSMYLCAVDRGSNQPQHFGDGTRLSIL.

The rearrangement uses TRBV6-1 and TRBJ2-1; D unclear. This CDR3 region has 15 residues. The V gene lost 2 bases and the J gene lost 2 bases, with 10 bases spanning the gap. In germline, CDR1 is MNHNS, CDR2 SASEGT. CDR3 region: CASSETADPYNEQFF. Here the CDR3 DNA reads TGTGCCAGCAGTGAAACGGCGGATCCCTACAATGAGCAGTTCTTC.

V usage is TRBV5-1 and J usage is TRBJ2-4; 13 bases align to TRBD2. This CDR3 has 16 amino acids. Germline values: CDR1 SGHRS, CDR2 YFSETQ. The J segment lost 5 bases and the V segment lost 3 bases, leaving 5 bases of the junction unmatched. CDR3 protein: CASSSKLAGGENIQYF. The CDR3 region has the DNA TGCGCCAGCAGCTCAAAACTAGCGGGAGGGGAAAACATTCAGTACTTC.

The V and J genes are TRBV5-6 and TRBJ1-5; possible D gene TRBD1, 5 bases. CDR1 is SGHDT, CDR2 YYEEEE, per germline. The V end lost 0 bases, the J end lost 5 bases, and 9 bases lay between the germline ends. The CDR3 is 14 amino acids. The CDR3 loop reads CASSLEGADQPQHF. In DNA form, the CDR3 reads TGTGCCAGCAGCTTGGAAGGGGCCGATCAGCCCCAGCATTTT.